The 28 T cell receptor beta chains in this list originate from one sample, sequenced in a study of cytomegalovirus exposure and HLA in healthy donors (dated by TCRdb to 2016 to 2017). Library method: the immunoSEQ multiplex PCR assay. For the multiplex PCR, a mixture combining 60 forward primers for TCR Vbeta segments and 13 reverse primers for TCR Jbeta segments was used. Held by TCRdb, this immuneACCESS table contains in-frame sequences only and omits some clones. Under half of the omission traces to an unresolved V gene where checked; the cause of the rest is unknown. Recorded for this sample are fewer than 180,000 clones; 70% to 80% of them occurred a single time. The biggest ten clones account for 3.5% of the sample. Sequenced: PBMCs. Receptors originate from a human donor in good health.

V is TRBV5-1 and J is TRBJ1-1; a weak D match, TRBD1 (6 bases). This CDR3 contains 13 residues. In germline, CDR1 is SGHRS, CDR2 YFSETQ. The ends were cut back, 5 bases at V and 6 bases at J, with 14 bases in the middle. The CDR3 reads CASRVTGSAEAFF. CDR3 DNA sequence: TGCGCCAGCAGGGTCACAGGGAGTGCTGAAGCTTTCTTT.

CDR3 residues: CAWGTLAGNEQFF. As DNA, the CDR3 is TGTGCCTGGGGAACTCTGGCGGGGAATGAGCAGTTCTTC. The chain is built from TRBV30 and TRBJ2-1, with D perhaps TRBD2 (6 bases). Trimming pared 5 bases from V and 7 bases from J, leaving 15 bases between. Germline CDR1 reads GTSNPN; CDR2 reads SVGIG (reference sequence). The CDR3 covers 13 residues.

This CDR3 reads CASSPLGGYGYTF. In DNA form, the CDR3 reads TGTGCCAGCTCACCACTCGGCGGATATGGCTACACCTTC. The J gene is TRBJ1-2, the V gene TRBV18; D remains ambiguous. V was clipped by 1 base and J by 5 bases, with 8 bases between them. The CDR3 extends over 13 amino acids. CDR1 is KGHSH, CDR2 LQKENI, per germline.

J is TRBJ1-2 and V is TRBV7-2; D gene ambiguous. V was trimmed by 4 bases and J by 4 bases, leaving 10 bases between them. Germline V gives CDR1 SGHTA, CDR2 FQGNSA. This CDR3 is built from 13 residues. The CDR3 is CASSSLRSYGYTF. As DNA, the CDR3 is TGTGCCAGCAGCTCCTTGAGGAGCTATGGCTACACCTTC.

The chain combines TRBV28 with TRBJ2-7; a possible D gene is TRBD1 (5 bases). Germline V gene lookup returns CDR1 MDHEN and CDR2 SYDVKM. The CDR3 has 13 residues. V lost 5 bases to trimming and J lost 0 bases, with 8 bases between them. The CDR3 sequence: CASSPDISYEQYF. DNA for the CDR3: TGTGCCAGCAGTCCGGACATCTCCTACGAGCAGTACTTC.

This clone came up a few times. The gene calls are TRBV28 and TRBJ1-4, with TRBD1 identical over 7 bases. The V gene's germline CDR1 is MDHEN and CDR2 SYDVKM. The CDR3 is made up of 15 amino acids. With V trimmed by 6 bases and J by 5 bases, 9 bases remained unmatched. In DNA form, the CDR3 reads TGTGCCAGCAGCTATACAGGGGAACTAAATGAAAAACTGTTTTTT. This sequence encodes CASSYTGELNEKLFF.

V is TRBV27 and J is TRBJ2-1; possible D gene TRBD2, 5 bases. Germline lookup yields CDR1 MNHEY and CDR2 SMNVEV (reference sequence). Trimming shortened V by 6 bases and J by 5 bases, and 11 bases separated the two germline ends. The length of the CDR3 is 13 residues. CDR3 residues: CASRDLLDNEQFF. The CDR3 DNA follows: TGTGCCAGCAGGGACTTATTAGACAATGAGCAGTTCTTC.

The chain combines TRBV19 with TRBJ1-4, with 12 nucleotides matching TRBD1. CDR3 size: 14 residues. Germline V gives CDR1 LNHDA, CDR2 SQIVND (reference sequence). The J segment lost 8 bases and the V segment lost 5 bases, leaving 3 bases of the junction unmatched. Written as DNA, the CDR3 is TGTGCCAGTAGTCGGGGACAGGGGGCGGAAAAACTGTTTTTT. It translates to CASSRGQGAEKLFF.

The chain uses TRBV5-6 and TRBJ2-7, with D possibly TRBD1 on 6 matching bases. The CDR3 consists of 14 residues. CDR1 is SGHDT and CDR2 is YYEEEE in the germline V gene. Trimming removed 5 bases at V and 5 bases at J, with 17 bases between. This CDR3 is CASRLSGAPNEQYF. DNA of the CDR3: TGTGCCAGCAGGCTGTCAGGGGCTCCCAACGAGCAGTACTTC.

This clone was detected a few times. The chain uses TRBV9 and TRBJ1-1, with a tentative D call TRBD1 (5 bases). Looked up from germline, CDR1 is SGDLS and CDR2 is YYNGEE. Trimming removed 3 bases at V and 3 bases at J, with 12 bases between. CDR3 length equals 14 residues. The DNA for the CDR3 is TGTGCCAGCAGCGAGGGGTATTGGGACACTGAAGCTTTCTTT. This sequence encodes CASSEGYWDTEAFF. The whole variable domain, filled in from reference TRBV9 and TRBJ1-1, reads DSGVTQTPKHLITATGQRVTLRCSPRSGDLSVYWYQQSLDQGLQFLIQYYNGEERAKGNILERFSAQQFPDLHSELNLSSLELGDSALYFCASSEGYWDTEAFFGQGTRLTVV.

In this sample, this clone turned up a few times. The gene calls are TRBV7-2 and TRBJ2-5; 8 bases line up with TRBD1. The germline CDR1 and CDR2 sequences are SGHTA and FQGNSA. The trim removed 3 bases at V and 4 bases at J, leaving 1 base unmatched. The length of the CDR3 is 13 residues. Here the CDR3 DNA reads TGTGCCAGCAGCTTCACAGGGGGAGAGACCCAGTACTTC. Translated: CASSFTGGETQYF.

The chain is built from TRBV7-2 and TRBJ2-1; TRBD1 is a possible D gene (6 bases). V lost 2 bases and J 1 base, leaving 12 bases between the germline ends. In germline, CDR1 is SGHTA, CDR2 FQGNSA. CDR3 length equals 16 residues. The CDR3 bases are TGTGCCAGCAGCTTAATGGGACAACTATCCTACAATGAGCAGTTCTTC. It yields the protein CASSLMGQLSYNEQFF.

This chain joins TRBV27 and TRBJ2-7, with TRBD2 matching over 11 bases. Germline CDR1 MNHEY, CDR2 SMNVEV (reference sequence). Unmatched junction bases numbered 8, after V lost 3 bases and J lost 4 bases. The CDR3 is made up of 16 amino acids. The CDR3 region is CASSFLAGGLGYEQYF. The DNA for the CDR3 is TGTGCCAGCAGTTTTTTAGCGGGAGGGCTGGGGTACGAGCAGTACTTC.

The chain employs TRBV5-6 and TRBJ1-5, with no clear D. Trimming removed 1 base at V and 5 bases at J, with 13 bases between. Germline assignment: CDR1 SGHDT and CDR2 YYEEEE. CDR3 length: 15 residues. Here the CDR3 DNA reads TGTGCCAGCAGCTTGCAGAGTTGGAGCCATCAGCCCCAGCATTTT. This codes for CASSLQSWSHQPQHF.

As to this clone: The same CDR3 is also encoded by other DNA sequences in this sample. This chain links TRBV28 with TRBJ2-7, with 7 bases lining up with TRBD1. The CDR3 runs to 15 residues. The junction had 8 bases not matched to a gene; V was cut back by 5 bases and J by 1 base. Germline assignment: CDR1 MDHEN and CDR2 SYDVKM. The CDR3 region is CASSADREFSYEQYF. CDR3 DNA: TGTGCCAGCAGTGCTGACAGGGAATTTTCCTACGAGCAGTACTTC.

The chain couples TRBV2 to TRBJ2-6; no firm D call. The CDR3 totals 15 residues. The ends were cut back, 8 bases at V and 0 bases at J, with 11 bases in the middle. Germline V CDR1 and CDR2: SNHLY, FYNNEI. The CDR3 region has the DNA TGTGCCAGCGACAACCCTACCTCTGGGGCCAACGTCCTGACTTTC. It codes for CASDNPTSGANVLTF.

This chain connects TRBV9 to TRBJ2-5; D might be TRBD2 (6 bases). This CDR3 spans 13 amino acids. CDR1 is SGDLS, CDR2 YYNGEE, per germline. V gave up 3 bases and J gave up 5 bases, with 11 bases separating them. CDR3 in DNA: TGTGCCAGCAGCGCGGGAGTTGGGGAGACCCAGTACTTC. It codes for CASSAGVGETQYF.

This clone was recorded once. The chain joins TRBV6-1 to TRBJ1-2, with 7 bases that match TRBD1. The V gene's germline CDR1 is MNHNS and CDR2 SASEGT. There are 18 residues in the CDR3. After removal of 4 bases from V and 2 bases from J, the junction contained 16 bases not matched to a gene. CDR3 protein: CASSVSGTVRSLNYGYTF. The CDR3 coding sequence is TGTGCCAGCAGTGTGTCAGGGACAGTCCGATCCCTAAACTATGGCTACACCTTC.

The chain links TRBV28 to TRBJ2-1, with no clear D. Deletions cut 5 bases from V and 10 bases from J, with 9 bases between. The CDR3 totals 11 residues. CDR1 and CDR2 (germline): MDHEN, SYDVKM. The CDR3 protein is CASSILREQFF. In DNA form, the CDR3 reads TGTGCCAGCAGTATCCTTAGAGAGCAGTTCTTC.

The chain links TRBV28 to TRBJ2-7, with 12 bases that match TRBD2. This CDR3 region has 15 residues. J lost 0 bases, V lost 6 bases, and 3 bases had no gene match. Germline CDR1 is MDHEN and CDR2 is SYDVKM. CDR3 coding DNA: TGTGCCAGCAGAGTGACTAGCGGGAGCTCCTACGAGCAGTACTTC. Translated: CASRVTSGSSYEQYF.

This clone occurred once. The chain links TRBV6-5 to TRBJ2-2; D is ambiguous. Trimming pared 2 bases from V and 6 bases from J, leaving 10 bases between. The CDR3 has 14 residues. Germline values: CDR1 MNHEY, CDR2 SVGAGI. The CDR3 bases are TGTGCCAGCAGTTACGCTAATCAGGCCGGGGAGCTGTTTTTT. As protein: CASSYANQAGELFF.

This clone came up a few times. The genes are TRBV19 and TRBJ2-2; TRBD1 agrees at 9 bases. J was trimmed by 5 bases and V by 5 bases; bases with no gene match: 9. The length of the CDR3 is 16 residues. Germline assignment: CDR1 LNHDA and CDR2 SQIVND (reference sequence). The CDR3, as DNA: TGTGCCAGTAGTGACACAGGGGGCGCATATACCGGGGAGCTGTTTTTT. The encoded protein is CASSDTGGAYTGELFF.

This chain connects TRBV28 to TRBJ2-7, with TRBD1 as a possible D gene (7 bases). This CDR3 is built from 15 residues. Germline V gene sequence: CDR1 MDHEN, CDR2 SYDVKM. Trimming removed 7 bases at V and 6 bases at J, with 22 bases between. CDR3 DNA: TGTGCCAGCAACCCCCTTTGGAGGGGGCCGAGCGAGCAGTACTTC. This codes for CASNPLWRGPSEQYF. Together with reference TRBV28 and TRBJ2-7, the CDR3 gives the full variable domain: DVKVTQSSRYLVKRTGEKVFLECVQDMDHENMFWYRQDPGLGLRLIYFSYDVKMKEKGDIPEGYSVSREKKERFSLILESASTNQTSMYLCASNPLWRGPSEQYFGPGTRLTVT.

The chain carries TRBV6-4 and TRBJ1-1, with D hard to call. Per germline, CDR1 MRHNA and CDR2 SNTAGT. There are 13 residues in the CDR3. Trimming pared 4 bases from V and 2 bases from J, leaving 8 bases between. The CDR3 is CASSAQTNTEAFF. The CDR3 nucleotides read TGTGCCAGCAGTGCACAGACCAACACTGAAGCTTTCTTT.

V usage is TRBV19 and J usage is TRBJ1-1; 10 positions match TRBD1. The CDR3 totals 13 residues. CDR1 and CDR2 from the germline V gene are LNHDA and SQIVND (reference sequence). V lost 9 bases and J lost 5; bases outside the gene matches: 6. The CDR3 loop reads CASDRGLRTEAFF. CDR3 nucleotides: TGTGCCAGCGACAGGGGGCTGAGGACTGAAGCTTTCTTT. Using reference TRBV19 and TRBJ1-1 for the parts outside the CDR3, the full variable domain is DGGITQSPKYLFRKEGQNVTLSCEQNLNHDAMYWYRQDPGQGLRLIYYSQIVNDFQKGDIAEGYSVSREKKESFPLTVTSAQKNPTAFYLCASDRGLRTEAFFGQGTRLTVV.

CDR3 amino acids: CASSLDRVPGNTIYF. As DNA, the CDR3 is TGTGCCAGCAGCTTAGACAGGGTCCCTGGAAACACCATATATTTT. The rearrangement joins TRBV7-8 to TRBJ1-3, with a weak D call TRBD1 (6 bases). Germline CDR1 reads SGHVS; CDR2 reads FQNEAQ. Trimming removed 1 base at V and 2 bases at J, with 9 bases between. The CDR3 extends over 15 amino acids.

In regard to this clone: Other DNA sequences in this sample translate to the same CDR3. J is TRBJ1-2 and V is TRBV6-6; the match to TRBD1 covers 8 bases. The junction had 4 bases not matched to a gene; V was cut back by 2 bases and J by 8 bases. Germline CDR1 is MNHNY and CDR2 is SVGAGI (reference sequence). The CDR3 is 13 amino acids. Here the CDR3 reads CASSYETGVGYTF. The CDR3 DNA reads as TGTGCCAGCAGTTACGAGACAGGGGTCGGCTACACCTTC.

The chain couples TRBV2 to TRBJ2-7; a weak D match, TRBD2 (6 bases). Germline CDR1 and CDR2: SNHLY and FYNNEI. With 6 bases removed from V and 4 bases from J, the gap between germline ends came to 19 bases. CDR3 size: 15 residues. The CDR3 coding sequence is TGTGCCAGCAGCCTGACTGGCGGGGCAAGGTACGAGCAGTACTTC. It codes for CASSLTGGARYEQYF.